This T cell receptor beta chain appears in the sequencing data of a study of blood T cell repertoires in COVID-19. Study as a whole: The United States, Italy and Spain provided the acute and convalescent COVID-19 samples. PBMCs, B-cell-depleted T cells, or T cells provided the cDNA or gDNA that made up the material.

Enrolment of Seattle patients took place during active infection, and they were followed longitudinally. Data came from immunoSEQ multiplex PCR; TCRdb stores just in-frame clones and leaves some out. In the table there are about half a million clones, approximately 92% of which are singletons. Material: peripheral blood. The clonotype comes from a man aged 18 to 29 with COVID-19, enrolled during active disease.

CDR3 region: CASSQLPQGRGGATGELFF. The CDR3 DNA reads as TGCGCCAGCAGCCAACTACCTCAGGGGCGCGGGGGGGCAACCGGGGAGCTGTTTTTT. The rearrangement joins TRBV4-1 to TRBJ2-2, with 9 bases that match TRBD2. This CDR3 comprises 19 residues. Trimming removed 2 bases from V and 5 bases from J; junction bases left unmatched: 15. The germline CDR1 and CDR2 sequences are MGHRA and YSYEKL.